This paragraph reports one TCR beta chain. No antigen is known for it. Data came from immunoSEQ multiplex PCR; TCRdb stores just in-frame clones and leaves some out. The sample has about 30,000 clones; approximately 84% are singletons. This sample was taken from a study of OX40 agonist ivuxolimab in advanced cancers. Study as a whole: Dose-escalation cases comprised hepatocellular carcinoma, melanoma, renal cell or head and neck cancer.

Germline CDR1 and CDR2: MDHEN and SYDVKM. This CDR3 is built from 14 residues. Trimming removed 6 bases from V and 4 bases from J; junction bases left unmatched: 7. Study observations and caveats: In CD8+ T cells, expanded clones were on average more numerous than in CD4+.

Sequenced material: CD4+ or CD8+ T cells sorted from blood, taken in a trial of the OX40 agonist ivuxolimab. The chain employs TRBV28 and TRBJ2-7; TRBD1 agrees at 9 bases. The sequence came from an adult with an advanced solid tumor such as melanoma, head and neck, liver or kidney cancer. This CDR3 is CASRLGQGWYEQYF. The CDR3 coding sequence is TGTGCCAGCAGGTTGGGACAGGGATGGTACGAGCAGTACTTC.